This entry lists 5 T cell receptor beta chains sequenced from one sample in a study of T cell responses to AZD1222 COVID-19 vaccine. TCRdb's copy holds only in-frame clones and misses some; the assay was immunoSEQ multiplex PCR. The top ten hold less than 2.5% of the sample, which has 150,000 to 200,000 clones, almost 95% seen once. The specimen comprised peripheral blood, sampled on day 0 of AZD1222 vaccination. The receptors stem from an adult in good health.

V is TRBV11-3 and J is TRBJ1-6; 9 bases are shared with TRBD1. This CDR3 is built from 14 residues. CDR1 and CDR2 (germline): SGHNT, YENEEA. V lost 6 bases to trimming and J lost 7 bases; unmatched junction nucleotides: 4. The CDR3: CASSYGTGNSPLHF. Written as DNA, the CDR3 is TGTGCCAGCAGTTACGGGACAGGGAATTCACCCCTCCACTTT.

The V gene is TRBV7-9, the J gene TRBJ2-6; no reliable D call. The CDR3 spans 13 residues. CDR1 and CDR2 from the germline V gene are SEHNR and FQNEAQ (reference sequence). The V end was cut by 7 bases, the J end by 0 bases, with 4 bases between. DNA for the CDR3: TGTGCCAGCATCTCCTCTGGGGCCAACGTCCTGACTTTC. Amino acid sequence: CASISSGANVLTF.

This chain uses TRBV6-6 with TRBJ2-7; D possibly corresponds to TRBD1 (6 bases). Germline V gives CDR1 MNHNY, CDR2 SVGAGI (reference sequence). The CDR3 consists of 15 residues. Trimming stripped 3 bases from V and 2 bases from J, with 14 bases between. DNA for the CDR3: TGTGCCAGCAGTTATCCCGGGACACTCGCCTACGAGCAGTACTTC. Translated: CASSYPGTLAYEQYF.

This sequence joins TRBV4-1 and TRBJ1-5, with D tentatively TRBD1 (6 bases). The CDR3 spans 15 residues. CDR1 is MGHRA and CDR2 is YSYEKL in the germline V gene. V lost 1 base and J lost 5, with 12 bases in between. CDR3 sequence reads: CASSQGGTGHQPQHF. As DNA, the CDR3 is TGCGCCAGCAGCCAAGGCGGAACAGGGCATCAGCCCCAGCATTTT.

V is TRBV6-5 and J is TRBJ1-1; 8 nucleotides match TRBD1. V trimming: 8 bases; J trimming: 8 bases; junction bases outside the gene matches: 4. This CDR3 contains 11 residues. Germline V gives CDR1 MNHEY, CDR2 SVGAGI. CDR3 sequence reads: CASGTGREAFF. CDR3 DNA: TGTGCCAGCGGGACAGGTCGGGAAGCTTTCTTT.